What follows are 7 T cell receptor beta chains derived from one specimen sequenced in a study of patients and donors after allogeneic stem cell transplantation (dated by TCRdb to about 2020). Library method: RT-PCR. TCRdb lists the instrument as NextSeq 550. TCRdb itself trimmed the public reads at Q25 with fastp, ran MiXCR and retained productive beta chains. Here each entry gathers all rows of one CDR3 protein and keeps the most common genes and DNA. The sample has roughly 880,000 distinct CDR3 sequences on record, under 20% of them singletons. Together, the top ten hold around 6% of the sample. The specimen sequenced was blood, either unsorted or a sorted T cell fraction (not recorded which). The receptor source for this set is a human donor who was either an allogeneic HSCT recipient or a stem cell or donor lymphocyte infusion donor (not recorded which). It is not recorded whose cells these are; they may come from a transplant donor.

CDR3 sequence (DNA): TGCGCCAGCAGCCTGGGACATCCCGACACCGGGGAGCTGTTTTTT. It codes for CASSLGHPDTGELFF. The chain links TRBV4-1 to TRBJ2-2, with D tentatively TRBD1 (6 bases). The V gene's germline CDR1 is MGHRA and CDR2 YSYEKL. V was pared by 4 bases and J by 3 bases, with 12 bases between. This CDR3 is built from 15 residues.

This chain uses TRBV12-3 or TRBV12-4 with TRBJ1-5; D gene ambiguous. This CDR3 region has 13 residues. V lost 5 bases and J 5 bases, leaving 10 bases between the germline ends. The CDR3: CASSRAGDQPQHF. The CDR3 coding sequence is TGTGCCAGCAGTAGAGCTGGGGATCAGCCCCAGCATTTT.

This clonotype was recorded a few times. The gene calls are TRBV5-6 and TRBJ1-2, with 7 bases lining up with TRBD1. The trim removed 3 bases at V and 3 bases at J, leaving 14 bases unmatched. The CDR3 consists of 17 residues. Looked up from germline, CDR1 is SGHDT and CDR2 is YYEEEE. Written as DNA, the CDR3 is TGTGCCAGCAGCTCAAGTACCCGGGACAGCTTACACTATGGCTACACCTTC. Translating gives CASSSSTRDSLHYGYTF.

The chain has TRBV9 and TRBJ2-5, with a possible D match to TRBD1 (5 bases). Trimming left V 3 bases short and J 5 bases short, with 20 bases between. Germline V gives CDR1 SGDLS, CDR2 YYNGEE. The CDR3 length is 16 residues. The CDR3 DNA reads TGTGCCAGCAGCGCCCGGTCCGTTAGGGGCCGGGAGACCCAGTACTTC. This sequence encodes CASSARSVRGRETQYF. Full variable domain (outside the CDR3, taken from reference TRBV9 and TRBJ2-5): DSGVTQTPKHLITATGQRVTLRCSPRSGDLSVYWYQQSLDQGLQFLIQYYNGEERAKGNILERFSAQQFPDLHSELNLSSLELGDSALYFCASSARSVRGRETQYFGPGTRLLVL.

The genes are TRBV7-2 and TRBJ2-7; 9 bases are a match to TRBD1. The CDR3 length is 14 residues. Germline V lookup: CDR1 SGHTA, CDR2 FQGNSA. V lost 4 bases and J lost 12; bases outside the gene matches: 13. The CDR3 loop is CASSSTGGAFGSYF. The CDR3 DNA follows: TGTGCCAGCAGCTCTACAGGGGGCGCGTTCGGGTCGTACTTC.

The CDR3, as DNA: TGTGCCAGCAGCCGATTGGTAGTAGCCGGGGAGCTGTTTTTT. The encoded protein is CASSRLVVAGELFF. The chain has TRBV7-8 and TRBJ2-2; D is unresolved. V shed 5 bases and J shed 6 bases, with 13 bases lying between them. CDR3 length: 14 residues. In germline, CDR1 is SGHVS, CDR2 FQNEAQ.

The chain links TRBV24-1 to TRBJ2-7; a weak D match, TRBD2 (5 bases). The CDR3 totals 16 residues. Germline CDR1 KGHDR, CDR2 SFDVKD. Trimming pared 2 bases from V and 3 bases from J, leaving 16 bases between. This CDR3 reads CATSDSRSPAGYEQYF. The CDR3 coding sequence is TGTGCCACCAGTGATTCTCGCAGCCCGGCGGGCTACGAGCAGTACTTC.